This is a list of T cell receptor beta chains from one sample in a study of OX40 agonist ivuxolimab in advanced cancers. Data came from immunoSEQ multiplex PCR; TCRdb stores just in-frame clones and leaves some out. The repertoire holds fewer than 8,500 clones, roughly 70% seen once, with approximately 52% in the top ten. The sequences come from CD4+ or CD8+ T cells sorted from blood, collected in a trial of the OX40 agonist ivuxolimab. Receptors were obtained from an adult with an advanced solid tumor such as melanoma, head and neck, liver or kidney cancer. CDR3s include the opening cysteine and the closing phenylalanine or tryptophan. The D gene is left open where the match is weak. Only part of the rows carry a size: once, few, many, or a class if the clone is expanded.

15,-,TRBJ2-4,medium-sized,TRBV9,TGTGCCAGCAGCGTAGCGGAAGGAGCGGGAAACATTCAGTACTTC,CASSVAEGAGNIQYF
16,-,TRBJ2-5,-,TRBV5-1,TGCGCCAGCAGCTCGCCCTCCCTAGGCCCCCAAGAGACCCAGTACTTC,CASSSPSLGPQETQYF
15,-,TRBJ1-5,-,TRBV5-6,TGTGCCAGCAGCATGGGGGCAGGGTCCAGGCAGCCCCAGCATTTT,CASSMGAGSRQPQHF
15,TRBD2,TRBJ2-1,-,TRBV7-3,TGTGCCAGCAGCTTAACTAGCGGGGAGTATAATGAGCAGTTCTTC,CASSLTSGEYNEQFF
15,-,TRBJ2-7,few,TRBV14,TGTGCCAGCAGCCAAATGGGGGCAGCCTCCTACGAGCAGTACTTC,CASSQMGAASYEQYF
13,-,TRBJ1-5,-,TRBV5-1,TGCGCCAGCAGAGGCAGGGTGGGTCAGCCCCAGCATTTT,CASRGRVGQPQHF
14,TRBD1,TRBJ2-7,-,TRBV5-8,TGTGCCAGCTCGGGACAGGGGGCATTTTACGAGCAGTACTTC,CASSGQGAFYEQYF
16,-,TRBJ2-7,-,TRBV7-8,TGTGCCAGCAGCTCCTTGCGTTCAGCGGCCTCCTACGAGCAGTACTTC,CASSSLRSAASYEQYF
12,TRBD1,TRBJ2-7,-,TRBV5-1,TGCGCCAGCAGCTATGACAGGGGCGAGCAGTACTTC,CASSYDRGEQYF
13,-,TRBJ2-7,-,TRBV7-9,TGTGCCAGCAGCTTAGGGACCTCCTCCGAGCAGTACTTC,CASSLGTSSEQYF
17,-,TRBJ1-4,-,TRBV12-5,TGTGCTAGTGGTACTACGGCAGAGCCCCAAAAAGAGGAAAAACTGTTTTTT,CASGTTAEPQKEEKLFF
14,-,TRBJ2-3,-,TRBV27,TGTGCCAGCACCCCTTCGGGGGCAGGAGATACGCAGTATTTT,CASTPSGAGDTQYF
15,-,TRBJ1-4,-,TRBV11-2,TGTGCCAGCAGCTTAGCCCGGGGGCCTGGGGAAAAACTGTTTTTT,CASSLARGPGEKLFF
12,-,TRBJ1-1,-,TRBV5-1,TGCGCCAGCAAGGATCGGAACACTGAAGCTTTCTTT,CASKDRNTEAFF
14,-,TRBJ1-1,-,TRBV10-1,TGCGCCAGCAGTGAATCAGGGATGAACACTGAAGCTTTCTTT,CASSESGMNTEAFF
10,-,TRBJ1-2,-,TRBV11-2,TGTGCCAGCAGCTCCTGGCCGGCCACCTTC,CASSSWPATF
13,TRBD1,TRBJ2-7,-,TRBV9,TGTGCCAGCAGCTCGGGACAGAACTACGAGCAGTACTTC,CASSSGQNYEQYF
15,-,TRBJ2-3,-,TRBV18,TGTGCCAGCTCACCAATGGGACACCTCACAGATACGCAGTATTTT,CASSPMGHLTDTQYF
14,TRBD2,TRBJ2-1,once,TRBV11-2,TGTGCCAGCAGCGTAGCGGGGGGGCTCCATGAGCAGTTCTTC,CASSVAGGLHEQFF
12,-,TRBJ2-1,-,TRBV7-9,TGTGCCAGCAGCCCCCTGGGCAATGAGCAGTTCTTC,CASSPLGNEQFF
14,TRBD1,TRBJ1-2,many,TRBV15,TGTGCCACCGCCCCGGGACAGGGTCGCTATGGCTACACCTTC,CATAPGQGRYGYTF
16,TRBD1,TRBJ1-1,-,TRBV10-3,TGTGCCGTCCCGCCCCCGGGACAGGGCTGGGACACTGAAGCTTTCTTT,CAVPPPGQGWDTEAFF
13,-,TRBJ1-1,once,TRBV19,TGTGCCAGTAGTATTACTCAGGGCACTGAAGCTTTCTTT,CASSITQGTEAFF